This entry concerns a single T cell receptor (beta chain). This entry comes from a study of blood T cell repertoires in COVID-19. The wider study: Collection of acute and convalescent COVID-19 samples took place in the United States, Italy and Spain.

TCRdb's copy holds only in-frame clones and misses some; the assay was immunoSEQ multiplex PCR. Of 150,000 to 200,000 clones listed, nearly 90% are singletons. CDR1 and CDR2 from the germline V gene are SGHTA and FQGTGA. This CDR3 comprises 14 residues. The trim removed 5 bases at V and 2 bases at J, leaving 6 bases unmatched. The specimen sequenced was peripheral blood. The chain carries TRBV7-3 and TRBJ2-7, with 7 bases fitting TRBD2. The clonotype comes from a man in his fifties or sixties with active or convalescent COVID-19. CDR3 amino acids: CASSKGRGPYEQYF. Here the CDR3 DNA reads TGTGCCAGCAGCAAGGGGAGGGGACCCTACGAGCAGTACTTC.